This TCR beta chain was obtained from a study of human T cells and chemical hapten exposure. V was clipped by 3 bases and J by 4 bases; unmatched bases: 3. CDR3 length equals 13 residues. Germline V CDR1 and CDR2: DFQATT, SNEGSKA (reference sequence). Each CDR3 protein is one row after TCRdb ran MiXCR on the RACE reads. Among approximately 90,000 distinct CDR3 sequences listed, around 10% were seen once. On this clonotype itself: Without the conserved terminal phenylalanine or tryptophan, this CDR3 likely stems from a read error.

As for time point: patch test 2, 6 weeks after DPC sensitization. Noted treatment: therapeutic diphenylcyclopropenone sensitization with weekly scalp DPC. Sequenced here: whole blood, sampled in connection with sensitization to the hapten diphenylcyclopropenone (DPC). The clonotype was recovered from a man aged 35 to 55 with alopecia areata. Some clones in this sample may be carry-over from other donors' samples. The chain employs TRBV20-1 and TRBJ1-5; 7 nucleotides line up with TRBD1. In DNA, the CDR3 is TGCAGTGCTAGCTTACAGGGGAATCAGCCCCAGCATCTT. This encodes CSASLQGNQPQHL.